The TCR beta chain under discussion was sequenced for a study of blood T cell repertoires in COVID-19. Study-wide context: Acute and convalescent COVID-19 samples came from the United States, Italy and Spain. From T cells, B-cell-depleted T cells, or PBMCs came the material, which was cDNA or gDNA.

How the authors handled the data: Estimates of nucleated cell counts were drawn from the amplification of reference gene primers. Using immunoSEQ multiplex PCR, the repertoire was profiled, and TCRdb retains in-frame clones only, with some absent. The V and J calls and clone size were taken over from that table, and D and trimming were inferred from the DNA. Here the sample spans around 310,000 clones, 89% being singletons. Germline lookup yields CDR1 MDHEN and CDR2 SYDVKM. The CDR3 is 14 amino acids. The V gene lost 6 bases and the J gene lost 2 bases, with 13 bases spanning the gap. This receptor was taken from a woman aged 60-75 years with acute or convalescent COVID-19. Material: peripheral blood. The chain combines TRBV28 with TRBJ1-1, with D unclear. The CDR3 loop reads CASRPTKQNTEAFF. In DNA, the CDR3 is TGTGCCAGCAGGCCGACAAAGCAAAACACTGAAGCTTTCTTT.